This T cell receptor beta chain appears in the sequencing data of a study of blood T cell repertoires in COVID-19. Measured with immunoSEQ multiplex PCR; TCRdb has only the in-frame clones, and not every one. This table has 200,000 to 250,000 clones, around 80% appearing once. Germline CDR1 reads MNHEY; CDR2 reads SMNVEV (reference sequence). The CDR3 runs 20 residues. The trim removed 4 bases at V and 0 bases at J, leaving 15 bases unmatched. The sequence was collected from a woman of 80 years or more with acute or convalescent COVID-19. The chain carries TRBV27 and TRBJ2-1; 10 bases line up with TRBD2. Sequencing was done on a sample of peripheral blood. CDR3 region: CASSSRKAGGGKSSYNEQFF. DNA for the CDR3: TGTGCCAGCAGTTCGCGCAAAGCGGGAGGGGGTAAAAGCTCCTACAATGAGCAGTTCTTC.